One and the same sample provided the 19 T cell receptor beta chains below, sequenced in a study of T-cell memory formation after mild COVID-19. TCRdb analysed the 5' RACE reads with MiXCR anew, one entry per CDR3 protein. The profile shows about 270,000 distinct CDR3 sequences, about a sixth of them singletons. The specimen sequenced was PBMCs or a T cell subset sorted from them (not recorded which). The receptor source for this set is a man between 18 and 35 years old who had mild COVID-19 (a few samples of this study predate the infection). Cell type and time point are not known.

This clonotype showed up many times. The chain couples TRBV12-3 or TRBV12-4 to TRBJ2-1; 9 bases fit TRBD2. V gave up 5 bases and J gave up 4 bases; unmatched junction bases: 6. The CDR3 totals 15 residues. CDR3 DNA: TGTGCCAGCAGTCCTCTAGCGGGGCCTTACAATGAGCAGTTCTTC. Translating gives CASSPLAGPYNEQFF.

The chain has TRBV12-3 or TRBV12-4 and TRBJ1-1, with 9 bases that match TRBD1. Trimming removed 6 bases from V and 4 bases from J; junction bases left unmatched: 3. This CDR3 has 13 amino acids. This chain's CDR3 is CASRQDRGTEAFF. The CDR3 bases are TGTGCCAGCAGGCAGGACAGGGGCACTGAAGCTTTCTTT.

This clonotype was detected only a few times. The chain carries TRBV6-2 or TRBV6-3 and TRBJ1-1; D ambiguous. The germline gives CDR1 MNHEY, CDR2 SVGEGT. V was trimmed by 2 bases and J by 6 bases, leaving 19 bases between them. The CDR3 loop spans 16 amino acids. The CDR3 sequence is CASSYPGFSMVAEAFF. In DNA form, the CDR3 reads TGTGCCAGCAGTTACCCGGGATTTTCGATGGTGGCTGAAGCTTTCTTT.

The rearrangement uses TRBV12-3 or TRBV12-4 and TRBJ2-1; the D gene could be TRBD1 or TRBD2 (6 bases each). V shed 6 bases and J shed 3 bases, with 12 bases lying between them. This CDR3 region has 14 residues. The CDR3 loop is CASRGGLVYNEQFF. The DNA of the CDR3 is TGTGCCAGCAGGGGGGGCTTGGTCTACAATGAGCAGTTCTTC.

This clonotype showed up just a few times. DNA for the CDR3: TGCAGCGTTGAGGAGGTAGCGGGGGAATTATACATTCAGTACTTC. This codes for CSVEEVAGELYIQYF. V is TRBV29-1 and J is TRBJ2-4; 9 bases match TRBD2. J was trimmed by 8 bases and V by 3 bases; bases with no gene match: 11. The CDR3 is 15 amino acids. Germline values: CDR1 SQVTM, CDR2 ANQGSEA.

This chain connects TRBV19 to TRBJ2-5; 11 bases align to TRBD1. The germline gives CDR1 LNHDA, CDR2 SQIVND (reference sequence). The CDR3 is 14 residues long. J lost 5 bases, V lost 9 bases, and 8 bases had no gene match. CDR3 DNA: TGTGCCAGCAAACGGACAGGGGGCAAGGAGACCCAGTACTTC. Its protein product is CASKRTGGKETQYF.

V gene TRBV19 combines with J gene TRBJ1-1; TRBD1 agrees at 7 bases. With 9 bases clipped from V and 3 bases from J, the junction kept 10 bases outside the gene matches. The CDR3 runs 14 residues. Germline V gene lookup returns CDR1 LNHDA and CDR2 SQIVND (reference sequence). The CDR3 region is CASLTQGEDTEAFF. The CDR3 bases are TGTGCCAGCCTCACTCAGGGGGAGGACACTGAAGCTTTCTTT.

The J gene is TRBJ1-4, the V gene TRBV4-1; no clear D gene. V was pared by 4 bases and J by 4 bases, with 13 bases between. The CDR3 totals 15 residues. CDR1 is MGHRA, CDR2 YSYEKL, per germline. Here the CDR3 DNA reads TGCGCCAGCAGCCGAGAGGCAGCTGATAATGAAAAACTGTTTTTT. The encoded protein is CASSREAADNEKLFF.

A few counts support this clonotype. This chain joins TRBV18 and TRBJ2-7; tentative D call: TRBD1 (5 bases). The CDR3 is 14 amino acids. V was cut by 2 bases and J by 1 base, with 9 bases left in between. Germline V gene sequence: CDR1 KGHSH, CDR2 LQKENI. The CDR3 reads CASSPWPGSYEQYF. For the CDR3, the DNA is TGTGCCAGCTCACCATGGCCAGGGTCCTACGAGCAGTACTTC. The whole variable domain, filled in from reference TRBV18 and TRBJ2-7, reads NAGVMQNPRHLVRRRGQEARLRCSPMKGHSHVYWYRQLPEEGLKFMVYLQKENIIDESGMPKERFSAEFPKEGPSILRIQQVVRGDSAAYFCASSPWPGSYEQYFGPGTRLTVT.

This sequence joins TRBV5-1 and TRBJ2-3; maybe TRBD1 (6 bases). CDR3 size: 15 residues. Germline V gene data show CDR1 as SGHRS and CDR2 as YFSETQ. The V and J ends lost 2 bases and 5 bases respectively, with 15 bases between them. The CDR3: CASSLRPGVGDTQYF. CDR3 nucleotides: TGCGCCAGCAGCTTAAGGCCAGGGGTTGGAGATACGCAGTATTTT.

The V call is TRBV5-1, the J call TRBJ2-1; no reliable D call. The CDR3 runs to 15 residues. Trimming pared 0 bases from V and 4 bases from J, leaving 11 bases between. Germline CDR1 and CDR2: SGHRS and YFSETQ. The CDR3, as DNA: TGCGCCAGCAGCTTGGCCGAGATCCGATACAATGAGCAGTTCTTC. This encodes CASSLAEIRYNEQFF.

The chain recombines TRBV6-5 with TRBJ2-3; D gene uncertain. The CDR3 totals 14 residues. Germline lookup yields CDR1 MNHEY and CDR2 SVGAGI. Trimming stripped 4 bases from V and 6 bases from J, with 14 bases between. The CDR3 protein is CASSSIQGRDTQYF. The CDR3, as DNA: TGTGCCAGCAGTTCCATCCAAGGAAGGGATACGCAGTATTTT.

The chain employs TRBV4-1 and TRBJ1-3; no clear D gene. CDR3 size: 13 residues. Deletions cut 1 base from V and 3 bases from J, with 4 bases between. The germline V gene has CDR1 MGHRA and CDR2 YSYEKL. DNA for the CDR3: TGCGCCAGCAGCCAAGTCGGTGGAAACACCATATATTTT. Its protein product is CASSQVGGNTIYF.

The J gene is TRBJ1-3, the V gene TRBV12-3 or TRBV12-4; D perhaps matches TRBD1 (5 bases). V lost 2 bases and J 0 bases, leaving 14 bases between the germline ends. This CDR3 comprises 17 residues. CDR3 amino acids: CASSLSSWGGSGNTIYF. Here the CDR3 DNA reads TGTGCCAGCAGTTTATCCTCTTGGGGGGGCTCTGGAAACACCATATATTTT.

Ten or more counts support this clonotype. The chain is built from TRBV7-9 and TRBJ2-1; 11 bases fit TRBD2. V shed 5 bases, J shed 6 bases, and the junction held 6 bases outside the gene matches. This CDR3 spans 15 amino acids. In germline, CDR1 is SEHNR, CDR2 FQNEAQ (reference sequence). DNA for the CDR3: TGTGCCAGCAGCCCAACTAGCGGGGGTAGCAATGAGCAGTTCTTC. Its translation is CASSPTSGGSNEQFF.

The chain has TRBV5-1 and TRBJ1-2, with 8 bases that match TRBD1. The CDR3 is 11 amino acids. Trimming took 4 bases from V and 11 from J; bases not matched to a gene: 4. CDR1 and CDR2 (germline): SGHRS, YFSETQ. DNA of the CDR3: TGCGCCAGCAGCATCACAGGGGGTTACACCTTC. Translating gives CASSITGGYTF.

This clonotype was detected only a few times. The CDR3 protein is CASSYGGQIYGYTF. The CDR3 DNA reads as TGTGCCAGCAGTTATGGGGGGCAGATCTATGGCTACACCTTC. This rearrangement joins TRBV6-6 to TRBJ1-2; possibly TRBD1 for D (6 bases). The CDR3 length is 14 residues. V was pared by 3 bases and J by 4 bases, with 12 bases between. CDR1 MNHNY and CDR2 SVGAGI come from the germline V gene (reference sequence).

This clonotype was seen at least ten times. This chain links TRBV28 with TRBJ2-5; 14 bases fit TRBD2. V was pared by 3 bases and J by 1 base, with 16 bases of the junction left unmatched. This CDR3 spans 21 amino acids. Germline CDR1 is MDHEN and CDR2 is SYDVKM. In DNA form, the CDR3 reads TGTGCCAGCAGTTTGGGGGCGCCGGGACTAGCGGGGGCTTACCTCCAAGAGACCCAGTACTTC. Translation: CASSLGAPGLAGAYLQETQYF.

This sequence joins TRBV6-1 and TRBJ1-3; possibly TRBD1 for D (6 bases). This CDR3 is built from 12 residues. The ends were cut back, 7 bases at V and 3 bases at J, with 7 bases in the middle. The V gene's germline CDR1 is MNHNS and CDR2 SASEGT. The DNA for the CDR3 is TGTGCCAGCACAGGGGATGGAAACACCATATATTTT. Amino acids: CASTGDGNTIYF.